A single sample is the source of the 17 T cell receptor beta chains below, sequenced in a study of graft-versus-host responses after intestinal transplantation (dated by TCRdb to about 2021). Library method: the immunoSEQ multiplex PCR assay. The table was pulled from immuneACCESS by TCRdb, which kept in-frame rearrangements only. Such tables lose some clones; where checked, under half of the loss comes from unresolved V genes, and the rest has no known cause. In all, the sample holds about 96,000 clones, and 80% to 95% of those were seen once. The ten most abundant clones make up approximately 0.17% of the sample. No antigen has been identified for these receptors. The label giving this sample's time point can be read as: cells obtained before transplantation from donor or recipient. Here the sequenced sample was unstimulated CD4+ T cells sorted from spleen or lymph node cells, taken before intestinal transplant. The source is a human donor who received an intestinal transplant.

V gene TRBV6-1 combines with J gene TRBJ1-5; D is uncertain. The CDR3 spans 13 residues. Trimming took 2 bases from V and 4 from J, leaving 6 bases between them. Germline V gene lookup returns CDR1 MNHNS and CDR2 SASEGT. The DNA of the CDR3 is TGTGCCAGCAGTGAAACTCGGAATCAGCCCCAGCATTTT. The encoded protein is CASSETRNQPQHF.

The gene calls are TRBV6-5 and TRBJ2-2; no firm D call. This CDR3 has 13 amino acids. Germline V CDR1 and CDR2: MNHEY, SVGAGI. With 5 bases removed from V and 5 bases from J, the gap between germline ends came to 9 bases. The CDR3 DNA reads TGTGCCAGCAGTCGACCTAGAACCGGGGAGCTGTTTTTT. Its translation: CASSRPRTGELFF.

This CDR3 is CSIRQGAPTDTQYF. The CDR3 region has the DNA TGCAGCATACGACAGGGGGCCCCCACAGATACGCAGTATTTT. The rearrangement links TRBV29-1 to TRBJ2-3; 10 bases fit TRBD1. Trimming took 8 bases from V and 2 from J; bases not matched to a gene: 7. From germline, CDR1 is SQVTM and CDR2 ANQGSEA. The CDR3 has 14 residues.

Points on this clone: This same CDR3 is encoded by further DNA sequences in the sample. The CDR3 nucleotides read TGTGCCAGCAGTGAGCGGCAGGGGAATCAGCCCCAGCATTTT. It translates to CASSERQGNQPQHF. The J gene is TRBJ1-5, the V gene TRBV6-1; D perhaps matches TRBD1 (6 bases). V was clipped by 3 bases and J by 4 bases, with 10 bases between them. This CDR3 comprises 14 residues. Per the germline V gene, CDR1 is MNHNS and CDR2 is SASEGT.

The chain combines TRBV12-2 with TRBJ1-5. TRBV12-2 has pseudogene status. This CDR3 region has 14 residues. CDR3 protein: CASRLETRGQPQHF. The CDR3 bases are TGTGCAAGTCGCTTAGAGACCCGCGGTCAGCCCCAGCATTTT.

This clone was seen only once. The V gene is TRBV6-5, the J gene TRBJ1-5; D is unclear. This CDR3 spans 11 amino acids. V lost 0 bases to trimming and J lost 11 bases, with 5 bases between them. Germline V lookup: CDR1 MNHEY, CDR2 SVGAGI. The CDR3 is CASSYSGAQHF. CDR3 nucleotides: TGTGCCAGCAGTTACTCCGGGGCCCAGCATTTT.

In this sample, this clone turned up once. The V and J genes are TRBV4-3 and TRBJ1-6, with D maybe TRBD1 (6 bases). The germline gives CDR1 LGHNA, CDR2 YSLEER. This CDR3 contains 16 residues. V lost 2 bases to trimming and J lost 11 bases, with 19 bases between them. Written as DNA, the CDR3 is TGCGCCAGCAGCCAACGAACCCTTCCAGGGGAAACACCCCTCCACTTT. It is translated as CASSQRTLPGETPLHF.

This clone occurred a few times. The CDR3 is CASSYGGTGFYGYTF. The DNA for the CDR3 is TGTGCCAGCAGTTACGGAGGGACAGGGTTTTATGGCTACACCTTC. The chain recombines TRBV6-5 with TRBJ1-2, with TRBD1 identical over 9 bases. CDR3 length: 15 amino acids. Germline-derived CDR1 and CDR2 are MNHEY and SVGAGI. V trimming: 2 bases; J trimming: 5 bases; junction bases outside the gene matches: 6.

The table lists this clone with a count of one. V is TRBV5-4 and J is TRBJ2-3; D ambiguous. The germline V gene encodes CDR1 SGHNT and CDR2 YYREEE (reference sequence). Trimming stripped 0 bases from V and 6 bases from J, with 11 bases between. CDR3 length: 14 residues. The CDR3 spells CASSLEAPGDTQYF. CDR3 nucleotides: TGTGCCAGCAGCTTGGAGGCTCCCGGGGATACGCAGTATTTT.

This chain links TRBV4-1 with TRBJ1-6; 9 bases are shared with TRBD1. This CDR3 comprises 17 residues. Germline CDR1 and CDR2: MGHRA and YSYEKL. Trimming removed 0 bases from V and 7 bases from J; junction bases left unmatched: 7. CDR3 DNA sequence: TGCGCCAGCAGCCAAGACTTTAGGACAGGGGCCAATTCACCCCTCCACTTT. This codes for CASSQDFRTGANSPLHF.

The chain recombines TRBV6-5 with TRBJ1-3; D unclear. CDR3 length: 15 residues. Germline loops: CDR1 MNHEY, CDR2 SVGAGI. V lost 7 bases and J lost 2, with 15 bases in between. The CDR3 loop is CASTKGGSPGNTIYF. The DNA of the CDR3 is TGTGCCAGCACCAAAGGAGGGTCTCCTGGAAACACCATATATTTT.

This chain links TRBV4-3 with TRBJ1-2, with D possibly matching TRBD1 (6 bases). This CDR3 has 15 amino acids. Germline CDR1 and CDR2: LGHNA and YSLEER. V was pared by 1 base and J by 3 bases, with 12 bases between. CDR3 DNA: TGCGCCAGCAGCCAAGTAGGTGGGGGCTACTATGGCTACACCTTC. It specifies CASSQVGGGYYGYTF.

The rearrangement links TRBV30 to TRBJ1-2; D gene uncertain. From germline, CDR1 is GTSNPN and CDR2 SVGIG (reference sequence). V was shortened by 0 bases and J by 0 bases, with 11 bases between the two germline ends. The CDR3 spans 15 residues. The CDR3 loop is CAWSVPGTTNYGYTF. The CDR3 region has the DNA TGTGCCTGGAGTGTGCCAGGTACCACTAACTATGGCTACACCTTC.

The V and J genes are TRBV6-1 and TRBJ1-5; D not resolved. The CDR3 runs to 16 residues. Trimming took 2 bases from V and 1 from J, leaving 12 bases between them. CDR1 MNHNS and CDR2 SASEGT come from the germline V gene. The CDR3 nucleotides are TGTGCCAGCAGTGAACCGGGTGGGAGAAGCAATCAGCCCCAGCATTTT. Residues: CASSEPGGRSNQPQHF.

This clone was picked up one time. The chain joins TRBV6-5 to TRBJ1-1, with a weak D call TRBD1 (5 bases). The CDR3 spans 15 residues. Germline loops: CDR1 MNHEY, CDR2 SVGAGI. Trimming removed 7 bases at V and 1 base at J, with 16 bases between. The CDR3 loop reads CASTLGGPPNTEAFF. The CDR3 DNA reads as TGTGCCAGCACCCTGGGGGGTCCGCCGAACACTGAAGCTTTCTTT.

Concerning this clone: One end of the junction is discordant with germline, which a read error may explain. The rearrangement links TRBV5-1 to TRBJ2-1; 8 nucleotides match TRBD2. Germline V gene data show CDR1 as SGHRS and CDR2 as YFSETQ. The CDR3 has 16 amino acids. The CDR3 region has the DNA TGCGCCAGCAGTTTGGCTTCAGCGGGAGCTTTAGATGAGCAGTTCTTC. The encoded protein is CASSLASAGALDEQFF.

The chain uses TRBV19 and TRBJ2-7, with D tentatively TRBD2 (6 bases). The CDR3 is 17 amino acids. Germline V gene data show CDR1 as LNHDA and CDR2 as SQIVND (reference sequence). V was trimmed by 2 bases and J by 3 bases, leaving 20 bases between them. DNA for the CDR3: TGTGCCAGTAGTATACAGTCCCCAAGACTAGGCCACTACGAGCAGTACTTC. This gives the protein CASSIQSPRLGHYEQYF.